Following are 21 T cell receptor beta chains from one sample sequenced in a study of patients and donors after allogeneic stem cell transplantation. TCRdb re-derived calls from the RT-PCR reads in MiXCR, one entry per CDR3 protein. Of about 230,000 distinct CDR3 sequences in the sample, 12% to 15% were seen once. The sample consisted of blood, either unsorted or a sorted T cell fraction (not recorded which). The receptor set was obtained from a human donor who was either an allogeneic HSCT recipient or a stem cell or donor lymphocyte infusion donor (not recorded which). It is not recorded whose cells these are; they may come from a transplant donor.

Many counts were recorded for this clonotype. This chain joins TRBV5-1 and TRBJ2-3; the D gene is possibly TRBD2 (5 bases). CDR3 size: 14 residues. V was trimmed by 4 bases and J by 0 bases, leaving 9 bases between them. Germline V lookup: CDR1 SGHRS, CDR2 YFSETQ. CDR3 in amino acids: CASSMTTSTDTQYF. In nucleotides, the CDR3 is TGCGCCAGCAGCATGACTACTAGCACAGATACGCAGTATTTT.

This clonotype was recorded at least ten times. The chain links TRBV6-1 to TRBJ1-2; D is unresolved. Trimming removed 5 bases from V and 3 bases from J, with 13 bases in between. The CDR3 consists of 14 residues. The germline V gene has CDR1 MNHNS and CDR2 SASEGT. Written as DNA, the CDR3 is TGTGCCAGCAGTAACCGACGGGAATACTATGGCTACACCTTC. This encodes CASSNRREYYGYTF.

This clonotype was seen more than once but under ten times. This sequence joins TRBV5-1 and TRBJ2-7; 9 positions match TRBD1. The CDR3 is 16 amino acids. Trimming cost V 4 bases and J 0 bases; bases outside gene matches: 8. Looked up from germline, CDR1 is SGHRS and CDR2 is YFSETQ. The CDR3, as DNA: TGCGCCAGCAGCAATGTGGACAGGGGTTACTCCTACGAGCAGTACTTC. Translated, it gives CASSNVDRGYSYEQYF.

V and J are TRBV20-1 and TRBJ1-1; a possible D gene is TRBD1 (6 bases). The CDR3 contains 15 residues. Trimming removed 4 bases at V and 6 bases at J, with 21 bases between. Germline assignment: CDR1 DFQATT and CDR2 SNEGSKA (reference sequence). The CDR3 DNA reads as TGCAGTGCTAAACCTCCTCGGGACACCAACGCTGAAGCTTTCTTT. Protein product: CSAKPPRDTNAEAFF.

This clonotype has ten or more counts. The J gene is TRBJ1-1, the V gene TRBV7-7; D may be TRBD1 (6 bases). CDR1 SSHAT and CDR2 FNYEAQ come from the germline V gene (reference sequence). Trimming removed 6 bases from V and 1 base from J, with 9 bases in between. CDR3 size: 13 residues. CDR3 protein: CASSQDRNTEAFF. CDR3 in DNA: TGTGCCAGCAGTCAGGACAGGAACACTGAAGCTTTCTTT.

The chain links TRBV7-6 to TRBJ1-2; 10 bases are shared with TRBD1. This CDR3 spans 15 amino acids. Germline V lookup: CDR1 SGHVS, CDR2 FNYEAQ. With 5 bases clipped from V and 4 bases from J, the junction kept 7 bases outside the gene matches. The CDR3 spells CASSARTGGGYGYTF. The CDR3 DNA sequence: TGTGCCAGCAGCGCGCGGACAGGGGGTGGCTATGGCTACACCTTC.

This clonotype turned up a few times. This chain connects TRBV28 to TRBJ1-1; TRBD1 matches 11 bases. The V gene end was trimmed by 4 bases and the J gene end by 5 bases; junction bases not matched to a gene: 6. The germline CDR1 and CDR2 sequences are MDHEN and SYDVKM. The CDR3 spans 15 residues. CDR3 residues: CASSSPGQGGTEAFF. DNA of the CDR3: TGTGCCAGCAGTTCCCCGGGACAGGGGGGGACTGAAGCTTTCTTT.

V is TRBV5-1 and J is TRBJ1-2; D call uncertain. CDR1 SGHRS and CDR2 YFSETQ come from the germline V gene. V lost 0 bases and J lost 5, with 8 bases in between. The CDR3 runs 13 residues. The CDR3 protein is CASSLERKYGYTF. The DNA for the CDR3 is TGCGCCAGCAGCTTGGAGCGGAAATATGGCTACACCTTC.

This chain uses TRBV27 with TRBJ1-5, with TRBD1 identical over 9 bases. The CDR3 contains 16 residues. Germline V CDR1 and CDR2: MNHEY, SMNVEV (reference sequence). The V and J ends lost 5 bases and 3 bases, in that order; junction bases with no gene match: 8. The CDR3 loop is CASSATRDRANQPQHF. The CDR3, as DNA: TGTGCCAGCAGTGCCACCCGGGACAGGGCCAATCAGCCCCAGCATTTT.

This clonotype has only a few counts. The V and J genes are TRBV5-1 and TRBJ2-1; a weak D match, TRBD2 (7 bases). V lost 0 bases and J 8 bases, leaving 18 bases between the germline ends. This CDR3 is 16 amino acids long. The germline CDR1 and CDR2 sequences are SGHRS and YFSETQ. The CDR3 loop is CASSLGWGGGGDEQFF. CDR3 nucleotides: TGCGCCAGCAGCTTGGGATGGGGGGGCGGAGGTGATGAGCAGTTCTTC.

This clonotype appeared a few times. The chain has TRBV20-1 and TRBJ2-5; 7 bases fit TRBD1. With V trimmed by 3 bases and J by 1 base, 5 bases remained unmatched. Germline V gene lookup returns CDR1 DFQATT and CDR2 SNEGSKA (reference sequence). The CDR3 is 14 amino acids. The CDR3 here is CSASRGDSQETQYF. In DNA, the CDR3 is TGCAGTGCTAGCCGAGGGGACAGCCAAGAGACCCAGTACTTC.

The chain is built from TRBV6-1 and TRBJ2-1, with TRBD1 as a possible D gene (6 bases). Germline CDR1 MNHNS, CDR2 SASEGT. CDR3 length: 15 amino acids. V was trimmed by 6 bases and J by 6 bases, leaving 18 bases between them. As DNA, the CDR3 is TGTGCCAGCAGCCCCAGAGGGGGTGCACCCAATGAGCAGTTCTTC. As protein: CASSPRGGAPNEQFF.

This clonotype was recorded a few times. V and J are TRBV4-1 and TRBJ1-1; the D is unclear. V lost 0 bases and J lost 2, with 7 bases in between. Per germline, CDR1 MGHRA and CDR2 YSYEKL. This CDR3 spans 14 amino acids. The CDR3 DNA follows: TGCGCCAGCAGCCAAGATCGACAAAACACTGAAGCTTTCTTT. It translates to CASSQDRQNTEAFF.

The rearrangement links TRBV6-2 or TRBV6-3 to TRBJ1-1; TRBD1 matches at 8 bases. V shed 7 bases, J shed 7 bases, and the junction held 8 bases outside the gene matches. The CDR3 covers 13 residues. Germline loops: CDR1 MNHEY, CDR2 SVGEGT. Here the CDR3 reads CASKDRVRDEAFF. CDR3 DNA sequence: TGTGCCAGCAAGGACAGGGTGAGGGATGAAGCTTTCTTT.

The V and J genes are TRBV30 and TRBJ1-1, with D hard to call. In germline, CDR1 is GTSNPN, CDR2 SVGIG (reference sequence). There are 11 residues in the CDR3. V was pared by 0 bases and J by 8 bases, with 7 bases between. The CDR3 region has the DNA TGTGCCTGGAGTGTACTTCGGGAAGCTTTCTTT. Translated, it gives CAWSVLREAFF.

This clonotype was detected ten times or more. The chain is built from TRBV12-3 or TRBV12-4 and TRBJ2-1; TRBD2 aligns across 11 bases. The CDR3 spans 17 residues. J lost 4 bases, V lost 4 bases, and 9 bases had no gene match. The CDR3 here is CASSSGLAADFYNEQFF. The CDR3 nucleotides read TGTGCCAGCAGTTCGGGACTAGCGGCTGACTTTTACAATGAGCAGTTCTTC.

The chain combines TRBV20-1 with TRBJ2-7, with 10 bases that match TRBD1. The CDR3 runs to 13 residues. The trim removed 3 bases at V and 2 bases at J, leaving 1 base unmatched. Per germline, CDR1 DFQATT and CDR2 SNEGSKA (reference sequence). The chain's CDR3 is CSARGQGPYEQYF. The CDR3 DNA reads TGCAGTGCTAGGGGACAGGGGCCCTACGAGCAGTACTTC.

This clonotype was seen a few times. The V call is TRBV9, the J call TRBJ2-1; D not certain. The V and J ends lost 3 bases and 5 bases respectively, with 18 bases between them. This CDR3 is built from 16 residues. Per germline, CDR1 SGDLS and CDR2 YYNGEE. CDR3 amino acids: CASSALHKQLNNEQFF. In DNA form, the CDR3 reads TGTGCCAGCAGCGCCTTACATAAACAACTCAACAATGAGCAGTTCTTC. The full variable domain, its missing parts supplied by reference TRBV9 and TRBJ2-1, is DSGVTQTPKHLITATGQRVTLRCSPRSGDLSVYWYQQSLDQGLQFLIQYYNGEERAKGNILERFSAQQFPDLHSELNLSSLELGDSALYFCASSALHKQLNNEQFFGPGTRLTVL.

This chain joins TRBV29-1 and TRBJ1-1; D might be TRBD1 (6 bases). The CDR3 extends over 16 amino acids. The germline gives CDR1 SQVTM, CDR2 ANQGSEA. Deletions cut 0 bases from V and 0 bases from J, with 14 bases between. DNA of the CDR3: TGCAGCGTTGAAGATCCCAGGGGCTTCGTGAACACTGAAGCTTTCTTT. It encodes CSVEDPRGFVNTEAFF.

The rearrangement uses TRBV7-2 and TRBJ2-1, with unresolved D. Germline assignment: CDR1 SGHTA and CDR2 FQGNSA. Trimming stripped 5 bases from V and 7 bases from J, with 12 bases between. The CDR3 is 13 residues long. Written as DNA, the CDR3 is TGTGCCAGCAGCAGCTCTACTCTGAATGAGCAGTTCTTC. The encoded protein is CASSSSTLNEQFF.

The chain recombines TRBV20-1 with TRBJ2-7; no definite D call. V lost 0 bases, J lost 3 bases, and 18 bases lay in between. The CDR3 spans 16 residues. Germline CDR1 and CDR2: DFQATT and SNEGSKA (reference sequence). CDR3 bases: TGCAGTGCTAGAGATCTACGAAAGACTGACTTCTACGAGCAGTACTTC. Translation: CSARDLRKTDFYEQYF.